Listed here are 23 T cell receptor beta chains from one sample, sequenced in a study of blood T cell repertoires in COVID-19. TCRdb's table, derived via immunoSEQ multiplex PCR, lists solely in-frame clones and lacks some. The sample contains around 140,000 clones, approximately 90% of which appear only once. Sequenced input: peripheral blood. These receptors were obtained from a human donor in a cohort sampled during active COVID-19.

The V and J genes are TRBV11-3 and TRBJ1-6, with D uncertain. The V gene lost 4 bases and the J gene lost 5 bases, with 6 bases spanning the gap. The length of the CDR3 is 13 residues. Germline V gives CDR1 SGHNT, CDR2 YENEEA. CDR3 bases: TGTGCCAGCAGCTCCAACAATAATTCACCCCTCCACTTT. This gives the protein CASSSNNNSPLHF.

This clone has only a few counts. This rearrangement joins TRBV6-5 to TRBJ2-7; the match to TRBD1 covers 7 bases. The CDR3 is made up of 13 amino acids. Germline V lookup: CDR1 MNHEY, CDR2 SVGAGI. Trimming at V came to 6 bases and at J to 3 bases, leaving 5 bases not matched to a gene. The CDR3 spells CASRKGGSYEQYF. In DNA form, the CDR3 reads TGTGCCAGCAGAAAAGGGGGCAGCTACGAGCAGTACTTC.

The J gene is TRBJ1-2, the V gene TRBV18; D ambiguous. The CDR3 has 14 residues. The germline V and J ends were trimmed by 2 bases and 5 bases, with 12 bases remaining between them. Germline V gives CDR1 KGHSH, CDR2 LQKENI. This CDR3 is CASSPSGMSYGYTF. CDR3 in DNA: TGTGCCAGCTCACCATCGGGGATGAGTTATGGCTACACCTTC.

The rearrangement links TRBV5-4 to TRBJ2-7, with 8 bases fitting TRBD2. V lost 0 bases, J lost 3 bases, and 11 bases stayed unmatched. Germline CDR1 is SGHNT and CDR2 is YYREEE (reference sequence). CDR3 length: 17 amino acids. The DNA for the CDR3 is TGTGCCAGCAGCTTGGCCCCGGGGGGGGAGGCCCTCTACGAGCAGTACTTC. It encodes CASSLAPGGEALYEQYF.

This clone was found once. The chain couples TRBV30 to TRBJ2-3; 7 nucleotides align to TRBD1. The CDR3 consists of 17 residues. With V trimmed by 1 base and J by 2 bases, 12 bases remained unmatched. The germline CDR1 and CDR2 sequences are GTSNPN and SVGIG (reference sequence). CDR3 in amino acids: CAWSDPGYRGFTDTQYF. In DNA, the CDR3 is TGTGCCTGGAGTGACCCGGGCTACAGGGGCTTCACAGATACGCAGTATTTT.

The chain recombines TRBV28 with TRBJ2-7; a weak D match, TRBD2 (7 bases). CDR3 length: 14 amino acids. Trimming removed 6 bases from V and 3 bases from J, with 15 bases in between. Germline V CDR1 and CDR2: MDHEN, SYDVKM. CDR3 coding DNA: TGTGCCAGCAGCCCCGCGGGGGCTAACTACGAGCAGTACTTC. Amino acid sequence: CASSPAGANYEQYF.

J is TRBJ2-2 and V is TRBV5-1; tentative D call: TRBD1 (6 bases). Trimming took 4 bases from V and 10 from J, leaving 14 bases between them. The CDR3 covers 13 residues. CDR1 is SGHRS and CDR2 is YFSETQ in the germline V gene. CDR3 coding DNA: TGCGCCAGCAGCCCCCCGACAGGAATGGAGCTGTTTTTT. This gives the protein CASSPPTGMELFF. Full variable domain (remainder filled in from reference TRBV5-1 and TRBJ2-2): KAGVTQTPRYLIKTRGQQVTLSCSPISGHRSVSWYQQTPGQGLQFLFEYFSETQRNKGNFPGRFSGRQFSNSRSEMNVSTLELGDSALYLCASSPPTGMELFFGEGSRLTVL.

Here the CDR3 DNA reads TGTGCCAGCTTTCATGGGCGCCGACAGGGGCCATCCACCGGGGAGCTGTTTTTT. As protein: CASFHGRRQGPSTGELFF. The V gene is TRBV11-2, the J gene TRBJ2-2; TRBD1 aligns across 8 bases. This CDR3 is 18 amino acids long. Germline CDR1 reads SGHAT; CDR2 reads FQNNGV. The ends lost 8 bases at V and 4 bases at J; junction bases unmatched: 18.

The J gene is TRBJ2-7, the V gene TRBV11-3; D gene ambiguous. Trimming shortened V by 3 bases and J by 3 bases, and 9 bases separated the two germline ends. The CDR3 totals 13 residues. Germline V gives CDR1 SGHNT, CDR2 YENEEA. CDR3 coding DNA: TGTGCCAGCAGCTTGGGCACAGACTACGAGCAGTACTTC. Amino acids: CASSLGTDYEQYF.

The rearrangement joins TRBV9 to TRBJ2-1; D remains ambiguous. V lost 5 bases and J lost 0, with 15 bases in between. This CDR3 has 16 amino acids. Germline V gene data show CDR1 as SGDLS and CDR2 as YYNGEE. CDR3 residues: CASSRGTSSSYNEQFF. The CDR3 DNA is TGTGCCAGCAGTCGCGGAACCTCGAGCTCCTACAATGAGCAGTTCTTC.

V usage is TRBV6-5 and J usage is TRBJ1-4; 8 positions agree with TRBD1. The CDR3 has 15 residues. Germline CDR1 MNHEY, CDR2 SVGAGI. The ends lost 6 bases at V and 8 bases at J; junction bases unmatched: 11. The chain's CDR3 is CASRLSTGGEEKLFF. DNA of the CDR3: TGTGCCAGCAGACTTTCCACAGGGGGGGAAGAAAAACTGTTTTTT.

The chain is built from TRBV4-2 and TRBJ1-2; 9 bases line up with TRBD1. Germline CDR1 reads LGHNA; CDR2 reads YNFKEQ. CDR3 length equals 16 residues. With 3 bases clipped from V and 8 bases from J, the junction kept 13 bases outside the gene matches. The CDR3 DNA is TGTGCCAGCAGCCAGGGACAGGGAAATTTTTTCAGGGGCTACACCTTC. Translated: CASSQGQGNFFRGYTF.

This chain joins TRBV5-1 and TRBJ2-2, with TRBD2 matching 11 bases. V lost 5 bases and J lost 0; bases outside the gene matches: 18. The CDR3 runs to 21 residues. Germline V CDR1 and CDR2: SGHRS, YFSETQ. In DNA, the CDR3 is TGCGCCAGCAGTCCATTGGGCCCCATTCTAGCGGGGGGAACGAACACCGGGGAGCTGTTTTTT. Amino acids: CASSPLGPILAGGTNTGELFF.

This clone came up a few times. This sequence joins TRBV5-1 and TRBJ2-2, with 9 bases lining up with TRBD1. V lost 4 bases, J lost 6 bases, and 16 bases stayed unmatched. The germline CDR1 and CDR2 sequences are SGHRS and YFSETQ. CDR3 size: 18 residues. The CDR3 reads CASSITTSGQGWAGELFF. In DNA, the CDR3 is TGCGCCAGCAGCATCACGACCTCGGGACAGGGTTGGGCCGGGGAGCTGTTTTTT.

The chain has TRBV19 and TRBJ2-7, with a possible D match to TRBD2 (5 bases). V dropped 4 bases and J dropped 0 bases, with 22 bases sitting between them. Germline CDR1 LNHDA, CDR2 SQIVND (reference sequence). This CDR3 is built from 18 residues. The CDR3 loop is CASSRGTAGEPSSYEQYF. Here the CDR3 DNA reads TGTGCCAGTAGTAGGGGAACGGCCGGGGAACCTAGCTCCTACGAGCAGTACTTC. The variable domain in full, completed from reference TRBV19 and TRBJ2-7, reads DGGITQSPKYLFRKEGQNVTLSCEQNLNHDAMYWYRQDPGQGLRLIYYSQIVNDFQKGDIAEGYSVSREKKESFPLTVTSAQKNPTAFYLCASSRGTAGEPSSYEQYFGPGTRLTVT.

V is TRBV19 and J is TRBJ1-1, with 7 nucleotides matching TRBD1. CDR1 LNHDA and CDR2 SQIVND come from the germline V gene (reference sequence). The junction had 6 bases not matched to a gene; V was cut back by 7 bases and J by 1 base. The CDR3 consists of 14 residues. CDR3 sequence reads: CASKTTGTNTEAFF. The CDR3 DNA is TGTGCCAGTAAAACGACAGGGACGAACACTGAAGCTTTCTTT.

The chain employs TRBV11-2 and TRBJ2-1, with 10 bases matching TRBD2. V was pared by 4 bases and J by 8 bases, with 11 bases of the junction left unmatched. There are 16 residues in the CDR3. Germline V CDR1 and CDR2: SGHAT, FQNNGV. Here the CDR3 DNA reads TGTGCCAGCAGCTCCTCCCCCAGCGGGGGGGCCCATGAGCAGTTCTTC. The encoded protein is CASSSSPSGGAHEQFF.

In DNA form, the CDR3 reads TGCAGCGTTATAACAGGAAGGGGGTTTCGTACGCAGTATTTT. As protein: CSVITGRGFRTQYF. This chain uses TRBV29-1 with TRBJ2-3, with D perhaps TRBD1 (6 bases). V shed 5 bases and J shed 8 bases, with 20 bases lying between them. The CDR3 contains 14 residues. Germline V gene data show CDR1 as SQVTM and CDR2 as ANQGSEA.

For the CDR3, the DNA is TGTGCCAGCAGCTCGTCAGGGTCAGATACGCAGTATTTT. Amino acid sequence: CASSSSGSDTQYF. The chain joins TRBV7-9 to TRBJ2-3, with D tentatively TRBD1 (5 bases). Germline CDR1 and CDR2: SEHNR and FQNEAQ (reference sequence). With 4 bases removed from V and 4 bases from J, the gap between germline ends came to 9 bases. This CDR3 comprises 13 residues.

The V call is TRBV11-2, the J call TRBJ1-4, with unresolved D. This CDR3 contains 15 residues. Trimming took off 5 bases at V and 7 bases at J, with 17 bases between the two ends. The germline V gene encodes CDR1 SGHAT and CDR2 FQNNGV. The CDR3 region is CASSLGRGWGEKLFF. CDR3 nucleotides: TGTGCCAGCAGCCTCGGACGGGGATGGGGTGAAAAACTGTTTTTT.

V and J are TRBV18 and TRBJ2-7; 11 nucleotides line up with TRBD1. Germline V gene lookup returns CDR1 KGHSH and CDR2 LQKENI. CDR3 length equals 16 residues. The junction had 6 bases not matched to a gene; V was cut back by 3 bases and J by 2 bases. The CDR3 coding sequence is TGTGCCAGCTCACCCACCGGGACAGGGGGGACCTACGAGCAGTACTTC. Its translation is CASSPTGTGGTYEQYF.

The chain joins TRBV2 to TRBJ2-1, with 8 bases identical to TRBD2. The CDR3 length is 16 residues. The V and J ends lost 3 bases and 4 bases, in that order; junction bases with no gene match: 8. CDR1 is SNHLY, CDR2 FYNNEI, per germline. The CDR3: CASSDPSGGGYNEQFF. The CDR3 region has the DNA TGTGCCAGCAGTGACCCCAGCGGGGGCGGATACAATGAGCAGTTCTTC.

The rearrangement links TRBV7-2 to TRBJ1-2, with D hard to call. CDR3 length equals 14 residues. Trimming removed 4 bases from V and 8 bases from J, with 17 bases in between. Germline V lookup: CDR1 SGHTA, CDR2 FQGNSA. The CDR3 protein is CASSSQAAPGGYTF. The DNA for the CDR3 is TGTGCCAGCAGCTCCCAGGCCGCTCCGGGGGGCTACACCTTC.